This TCR beta chain was sequenced in a study of technical replicates of blood from a handful of donors. The table came from immunoSEQ multiplex PCR; TCRdb's copy has only in-frame clones and leaves some out. The data show 9,500 to 15,000 clones, with over 85% seen just once and 7.5% to 9.5% held by the top ten. The TCR sequence derives from a human donor in good health. The sequencing sample was made of PBMCs.

CDR3 sequence: CASSLLPDGSSYEQYF. The CDR3 DNA sequence: TGCGCCAGCAGCTTATTACCCGACGGGAGCTCATACGAGCAGTACTTC. The chain uses TRBV5-1 and TRBJ2-7; D perhaps matches TRBD2 (6 bases). Germline CDR1 is SGHRS and CDR2 is YFSETQ. Trimming removed 2 bases from V and 4 bases from J, with 19 bases in between. The CDR3 is 16 residues long.